This T cell receptor beta chain was obtained from a study of shared clonotypes between healthy human individuals. General study points: An effect of sequencing depth on clonotype sharing among donors was expected.

Libraries were prepared by immunoSEQ multiplex PCR; TCRdb keeps only in-frame clonotypes and omits some of them. The sample lists about 480,000 clones, roughly 79% occurring once. Nashville, Tennessee was home to all donors, each a Caucasian adult. It was around 100 million PBMCs that unsorted samples used for genomic DNA. This clone was seen a few times. Antigen: not known. The germline gives CDR1 MDHEN, CDR2 SYDVKM. This CDR3 is built from 15 residues. V was clipped by 1 base and J by 2 bases, with 6 bases between them. The receptor was isolated from a woman aged 40 to 55 in good health. Some clones in this sample may be carry-over from other donors' samples. V is TRBV28 and J is TRBJ1-6; TRBD1 is a possible D gene (5 bases). The sequencing sample was made of PBMCs. CDR3 protein: CASSLLQAYNSPLHF. CDR3 in DNA: TGTGCCAGCAGTTTATTACAGGCCTATAATTCACCCCTCCACTTT. The full variable domain, completed using reference TRBV28 and TRBJ1-6, is DVKVTQSSRYLVKRTGEKVFLECVQDMDHENMFWYRQDPGLGLRLIYFSYDVKMKEKGDIPEGYSVSREKKERFSLILESASTNQTSMYLCASSLLQAYNSPLHFGNGTRLTVT.